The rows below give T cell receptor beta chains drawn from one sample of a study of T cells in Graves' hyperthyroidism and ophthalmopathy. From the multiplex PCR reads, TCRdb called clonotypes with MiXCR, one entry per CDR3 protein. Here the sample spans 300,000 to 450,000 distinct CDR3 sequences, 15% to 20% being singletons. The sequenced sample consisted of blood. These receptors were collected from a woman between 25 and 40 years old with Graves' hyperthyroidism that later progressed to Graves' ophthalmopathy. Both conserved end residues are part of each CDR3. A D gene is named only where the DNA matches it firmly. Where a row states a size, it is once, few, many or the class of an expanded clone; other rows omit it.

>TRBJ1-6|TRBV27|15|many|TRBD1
CASSLLGDSQVPLHF
TGTGCCAGCAGTTTACTCGGGGACAGTCAGGTACCCCTCCACTTT
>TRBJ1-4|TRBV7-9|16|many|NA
CASSLAPGSNNEKLFF
TGTGCCAGCAGCTTAGCGCCCGGAAGTAATAATGAAAAACTGTTTTTT
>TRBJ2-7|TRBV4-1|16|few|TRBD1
CASSQEPGQGAYEQYF
TGCGCCAGCAGCCAAGAACCGGGACAGGGGGCATACGAGCAGTACTTC
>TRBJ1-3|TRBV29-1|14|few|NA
CSVESAESGNTIYF
TGCAGCGTTGAAAGCGCGGAGTCTGGAAACACCATATATTTT
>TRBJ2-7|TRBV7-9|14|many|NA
CASLGEYPGYEQYF
TGTGCCAGCTTGGGGGAGTATCCCGGCTACGAGCAGTACTTC
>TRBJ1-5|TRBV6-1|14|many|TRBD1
CASNGGQASQPQHF
TGTGCCAGCAACGGTGGACAGGCAAGTCAGCCCCAGCATTTT
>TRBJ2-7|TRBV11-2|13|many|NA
CASSLEALYEQYF
TGTGCCAGCAGCTTAGAGGCCCTCTACGAGCAGTACTTC
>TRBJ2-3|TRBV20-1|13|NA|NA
CSARQGMADTQYF
TGCAGTGCTAGGCAGGGGATGGCAGATACGCAGTATTTT
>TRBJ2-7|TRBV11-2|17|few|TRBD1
CASSLAGPGQGSSEQYF
TGTGCCAGCAGCCTCGCAGGACCGGGACAGGGATCCTCCGAGCAGTACTTC
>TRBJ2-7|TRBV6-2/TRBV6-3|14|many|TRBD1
CASNRQGSLYEQYF
TGTGCCAGCAACAGACAGGGGTCCCTCTACGAGCAGTACTTC
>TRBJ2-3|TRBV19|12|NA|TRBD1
CASRQGTETQYF
TGTGCCAGTAGACAAGGGACAGAGACGCAGTATTTT
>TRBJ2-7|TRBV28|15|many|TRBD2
CASSFGLAGIYEQYF
TGTGCCAGCAGCTTCGGACTAGCGGGGATCTACGAGCAGTACTTC
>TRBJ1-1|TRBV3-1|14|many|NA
CASSRDLQGTEAFF
TGTGCCAGCAGCCGGGACCTTCAGGGGACTGAAGCTTTCTTT
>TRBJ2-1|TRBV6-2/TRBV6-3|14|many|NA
CASRGGGRRGEQFF
TGTGCCAGCCGCGGCGGGGGCCGGAGAGGTGAGCAGTTCTTC
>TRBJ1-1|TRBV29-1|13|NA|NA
CGAKDRHNTEAFF
TGCGGCGCGAAGGACAGACACAACACTGAAGCTTTCTTT
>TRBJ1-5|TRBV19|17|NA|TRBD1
CASSFRGISYSNQPQHF
TGTGCCAGTAGTTTCAGGGGGATCAGTTATAGCAATCAGCCCCAGCATTTT
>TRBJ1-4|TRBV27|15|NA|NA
CASSLWGREGEKLFF
TGTGCCAGCAGTTTATGGGGCAGGGAGGGTGAAAAACTGTTTTTT